Listed below are T cell receptor beta chains from one sample, sequenced in a study of cytomegalovirus exposure and HLA in healthy donors. This table comes from immunoSEQ multiplex PCR, and its TCRdb copy is limited to in-frame clones, with some not included. The sample records tens of thousands of clones, approximately 96% being singletons. The material sequenced was PBMCs. All receptors derive from a woman between 18 and 29 years old in good health and CMV-seropositive. Both conserved end residues are part of each CDR3. A D gene is named only where the DNA matches it firmly. Part of the rows lack a size; the others show once, few, many or a class for expanded clones.

>TRBJ2-2|TRBV4-1|NA|TRBD1
TGCGCCAGCAGCCAAGGGACAGGGGCTTATGGAACCGGGGAGCTGTTTTTT
CASSQGTGAYGTGELFF
>TRBJ1-1|TRBV6-5|NA|NA
TGTGCCAGCAGTCCCTCCCCAGTGAACACTGAAGCTTTCTTT
CASSPSPVNTEAFF
>TRBJ2-2|TRBV27|once|TRBD1
TGTGCCAGCAGCCCCGGGACAGGGTCCCCCGGGGAGCTGTTTTTT
CASSPGTGSPGELFF
>TRBJ1-2|TRBV7-9|NA|TRBD1
TGTGCCAGCAGCTTATCTGCAGGGGGAGACTATGGCTACACCTTC
CASSLSAGGDYGYTF
>TRBJ2-7|TRBV7-9|NA|TRBD1
TGTGCCAGCAGCGTAGACAGGGGTTCCAACGAGCAGTACTTC
CASSVDRGSNEQYF
>TRBJ2-7|TRBV9|NA|TRBD2
TGTGCCAGCAGCGTAGGGGGTAGCGGGAGCTACGAGCAGTACTTC
CASSVGGSGSYEQYF
>TRBJ2-1|TRBV5-4|once|NA
TGTGCCAGCAGCCAAACTAACTACAATGAGCAGTTCTTC
CASSQTNYNEQFF
>TRBJ2-7|TRBV6-6|NA|NA
TGTGCCAGCAGTTACGGGCAGGGTTCCTACGAGCAGTACTTC
CASSYGQGSYEQYF
>TRBJ1-2|TRBV7-9|NA|TRBD1
TGTGCCAGCAGCGGGCATTGGGGGGACAGGGGGATGGATGGCTACACCTTC
CASSGHWGDRGMDGYTF
>TRBJ2-3|TRBV7-9|NA|NA
TGTGCCAGCAGCGGCCTAGCGCTTAGCACAGATACGCAGTATTTT
CASSGLALSTDTQYF
>TRBJ2-7|TRBV4-1|NA|NA
TGCGCCAGCAGCCAAGACCCCCCGGACTTCAGCTACGAGCAGTACTTC
CASSQDPPDFSYEQYF
>TRBJ2-7|TRBV5-6|NA|NA
TGTGCCAGCAGCTTGGGACTCAGCAATACCTACGAGCAGTACTTC
CASSLGLSNTYEQYF
>TRBJ2-2|TRBV5-4|once|NA
TGTGCCAGCAGAGGGAGGAACACCGGGGAGCTGTTTTTT
CASRGRNTGELFF
>TRBJ2-1|TRBV2|NA|TRBD2
TGTGCCAGCAGTGAGACTAGCGGCCACAATGAGCAGTTCTTC
CASSETSGHNEQFF